The 20 T cell receptor beta chains below were found in one sample sequenced in a study of T cell responses to AZD1222 COVID-19 vaccine. Profiling relied on immunoSEQ multiplex PCR, and the TCRdb table lists in-frame clones only, not all of them. The sample holds more than 100,000 clones, about 90% seen once. The source material was peripheral blood, sampled 28 days after the second AZD1222 dose. These receptors originate from an adult who received the AZD1222 COVID-19 vaccine.

The chain uses TRBV2 and TRBJ1-6; D gene uncertain. Trimming stripped 0 bases from V and 11 bases from J, with 14 bases between. The CDR3 runs 15 residues. Germline CDR1 is SNHLY and CDR2 is FYNNEI. CDR3 residues: CASSEARQPLAPLHF. CDR3 in DNA: TGTGCCAGCAGTGAAGCGAGGCAGCCCCTCGCACCCCTCCACTTT.

The chain is built from TRBV7-2 and TRBJ1-6; D gene uncertain. The CDR3 is 14 residues long. Per germline, CDR1 SGHTA and CDR2 FQGNSA. The ends were cut back, 3 bases at V and 8 bases at J, with 11 bases in the middle. CDR3 in DNA: TGTGCCAGCAGCTTGCGGGTTTTTGATTCACCCCTCCACTTT. Its protein is CASSLRVFDSPLHF.

V usage is TRBV24-1 and J usage is TRBJ2-2; 7 bases are a match to TRBD1. V was pared by 11 bases and J by 1 base, with 3 bases of the junction left unmatched. Germline V gene lookup returns CDR1 KGHDR and CDR2 SFDVKD. The CDR3 is 13 amino acids. DNA for the CDR3: TGTGCCAGTAGACAGGGGAACACCGGGGAGCTGTTTTTT. Protein: CASRQGNTGELFF.

This chain connects TRBV9 to TRBJ1-2, with TRBD1 as a possible D gene (5 bases). Germline CDR1 reads SGDLS; CDR2 reads YYNGEE. The CDR3 has 15 residues. The germline V and J ends were trimmed by 4 bases and 7 bases, with 20 bases remaining between them. CDR3 coding DNA: TGTGCCAGCAGCACCCAATATGGGGCGGGAAGTGGCTACACCTTC. Translated: CASSTQYGAGSGYTF.

This chain links TRBV6-2 or TRBV6-3 with TRBJ2-4, with 11 bases that match TRBD2. CDR3 length: 16 residues. The germline V gene encodes CDR1 MNHEY and CDR2 SVGEGT. V shed 5 bases and J 7 bases; nucleotides not matched to a gene: 10. CDR3 protein: CASSGRLAGSGNIQYF. In DNA, the CDR3 is TGTGCCAGCAGTGGTCGACTAGCGGGGAGTGGGAACATTCAGTACTTC.

CDR3 loop: CASSLGGQGRQPQHF. The CDR3 DNA reads as TGTGCCAGCAGCTTGGGGGGACAGGGGAGACAGCCCCAGCATTTT. V usage is TRBV5-6 and J usage is TRBJ1-5, with 10 nucleotides matching TRBD1. Germline V gene sequence: CDR1 SGHDT, CDR2 YYEEEE. With 0 bases clipped from V and 7 bases from J, the junction kept 4 bases outside the gene matches. This CDR3 is 15 amino acids long.

The gene calls are TRBV7-3 and TRBJ2-3; D not resolved. This CDR3 has 13 amino acids. From germline, CDR1 is SGHTA and CDR2 FQGTGA. Trimming removed 5 bases from V and 4 bases from J, with 10 bases in between. The CDR3 loop is CASSPQGPDTQYF. In DNA form, the CDR3 reads TGTGCCAGCAGCCCCCAAGGACCAGATACGCAGTATTTT.

The V and J genes are TRBV7-9 and TRBJ2-1, with D uncertain. The CDR3 runs to 14 residues. V was cut by 1 base and J by 5 bases, with 9 bases left in between. The V gene's germline CDR1 is SEHNR and CDR2 FQNEAQ (reference sequence). The CDR3 loop reads CASSLGQAHNEQFF. CDR3 nucleotides: TGTGCCAGCAGCTTAGGTCAGGCGCACAATGAGCAGTTCTTC.

This sequence joins TRBV27 and TRBJ1-6; D remains ambiguous. CDR3 size: 13 residues. V was trimmed by 4 bases and J by 10 bases, leaving 11 bases between them. Germline CDR1 MNHEY, CDR2 SMNVEV (reference sequence). The CDR3 DNA reads as TGTGCCAGCAGTTCGAGACAAACCTCACCCCTCCACTTT. Protein: CASSSRQTSPLHF.

This clone was counted between two and nine times. The chain recombines TRBV5-6 with TRBJ1-4; D is uncertain. V lost 4 bases and J 8 bases, leaving 12 bases between the germline ends. The CDR3 sequence is 13 residues long. Germline-derived CDR1 and CDR2 are SGHDT and YYEEEE. The CDR3 spells CASSVGLGEKLFF. The CDR3 region has the DNA TGTGCCAGCAGCGTCGGGCTAGGGGAAAAACTGTTTTTT. The whole variable domain, remainder taken from reference TRBV5-6 and TRBJ1-4, is DAGVTQSPTHLIKTRGQQVTLRCSPKSGHDTVSWYQQALGQGPQFIFQYYEEEERQRGNFPDRFSGHQFPNYSSELNVNALLLGDSALYLCASSVGLGEKLFFGSGTQLSVL.

V usage is TRBV7-3 and J usage is TRBJ1-2, with TRBD1 matching over 7 bases. Germline V gives CDR1 SGHTA, CDR2 FQGTGA. The CDR3 spans 13 residues. The V segment lost 5 bases and the J segment 7 bases; nucleotides outside the gene matches: 7. The CDR3 loop reads CASSLDRDGGYTF. The CDR3 DNA sequence: TGTGCCAGCAGCCTAGACAGGGACGGTGGCTACACCTTC.

This clone occurred once. This chain connects TRBV19 to TRBJ1-1; no clear D. CDR3 length equals 14 residues. Trimming left V 6 bases short and J 1 base short, with 12 bases between. The germline gives CDR1 LNHDA, CDR2 SQIVND (reference sequence). For the CDR3, the DNA is TGTGCCAGTAGCCCCGGGAGGACGAACACTGAAGCTTTCTTT. Its translation is CASSPGRTNTEAFF.

The chain employs TRBV28 and TRBJ2-7; D ambiguous. CDR1 and CDR2 (germline): MDHEN, SYDVKM. V lost 3 bases, J lost 0 bases, and 15 bases lay in between. This CDR3 is 16 amino acids long. In DNA, the CDR3 is TGTGCCAGCAGTTTTACTCTATGGGAAAGCTCCTACGAGCAGTACTTC. This encodes CASSFTLWESSYEQYF.

The chain uses TRBV5-1 and TRBJ1-4, with a weak D call TRBD1 (5 bases). CDR1 SGHRS and CDR2 YFSETQ come from the germline V gene. The V end lost 0 bases, the J end lost 7 bases, and 16 bases lay between the germline ends. The CDR3 runs 16 residues. In DNA, the CDR3 is TGCGCCAGCAGCTTGGAGGCCTCTTTAGACAGTGAAAAACTGTTTTTT. Its translation: CASSLEASLDSEKLFF. Drawing the rest from reference TRBV5-1 and TRBJ1-4, the complete variable domain is KAGVTQTPRYLIKTRGQQVTLSCSPISGHRSVSWYQQTPGQGLQFLFEYFSETQRNKGNFPGRFSGRQFSNSRSEMNVSTLELGDSALYLCASSLEASLDSEKLFFGSGTQLSVL.

The CDR3: CASSRGDPIGKLFF. The DNA of the CDR3 is TGTGCCAGCAGTAGGGGGGACCCTATAGGAAAACTGTTTTTT. The chain combines TRBV28 with TRBJ1-4, with D possibly being TRBD1 (6 bases). CDR3 length: 14 residues. The germline CDR1 and CDR2 sequences are MDHEN and SYDVKM. The V gene lost 5 bases and the J gene lost 10 bases, with 17 bases spanning the gap.

This chain connects TRBV4-1 to TRBJ1-5; D is uncertain. The CDR3 consists of 15 residues. Germline values: CDR1 MGHRA, CDR2 YSYEKL. V lost 3 bases and J lost 4, with 13 bases in between. The CDR3 nucleotides read TGCGCCAGCAGCCAGATGGGCATCGGGAATCAGCCCCAGCATTTT. Translation gives CASSQMGIGNQPQHF.

This clone came up once. Here the CDR3 DNA reads TGTGCCAGCAGTGTGAGGGCAGGACCTAGCGGCTACACCTTC. It encodes CASSVRAGPSGYTF. The V gene is TRBV11-2, the J gene TRBJ1-2; no firm D call. CDR3 length: 14 amino acids. The germline V gene has CDR1 SGHAT and CDR2 FQNNGV. Trimming shortened V by 6 bases and J by 8 bases, and 19 bases separated the two germline ends.

This sequence joins TRBV7-2 and TRBJ1-1; D possibly corresponds to TRBD1 (5 bases). Germline V gene data show CDR1 as SGHTA and CDR2 as FQGNSA. The CDR3 extends over 14 amino acids. V dropped 4 bases and J dropped 5 bases, with 14 bases sitting between them. This CDR3 reads CASSWTWGGTEAFF. For the CDR3, the DNA is TGTGCCAGCAGCTGGACTTGGGGGGGGACTGAAGCTTTCTTT.

This clone has just a few counts. The chain employs TRBV6-2 or TRBV6-3 and TRBJ1-1; D is unclear. CDR3 length: 16 residues. CDR1 and CDR2 from the germline V gene are MNHEY and SVGEGT. V dropped 4 bases and J dropped 0 bases, with 15 bases sitting between them. This CDR3 reads CASSSTRTRVNTEAFF. The CDR3 DNA reads as TGTGCCAGCAGTTCGACGCGCACCCGTGTGAACACTGAAGCTTTCTTT.

The chain is built from TRBV4-1 and TRBJ2-2, with D perhaps given as TRBD1 or TRBD2 (5 bases each). The germline V gene encodes CDR1 MGHRA and CDR2 YSYEKL. The CDR3 loop spans 14 amino acids. Trimming removed 6 bases at V and 5 bases at J, with 13 bases between. The CDR3 sequence is CASRGTQGTGELFF. The CDR3 nucleotides are TGCGCCAGCAGGGGGACCCAAGGGACCGGGGAGCTGTTTTTT.